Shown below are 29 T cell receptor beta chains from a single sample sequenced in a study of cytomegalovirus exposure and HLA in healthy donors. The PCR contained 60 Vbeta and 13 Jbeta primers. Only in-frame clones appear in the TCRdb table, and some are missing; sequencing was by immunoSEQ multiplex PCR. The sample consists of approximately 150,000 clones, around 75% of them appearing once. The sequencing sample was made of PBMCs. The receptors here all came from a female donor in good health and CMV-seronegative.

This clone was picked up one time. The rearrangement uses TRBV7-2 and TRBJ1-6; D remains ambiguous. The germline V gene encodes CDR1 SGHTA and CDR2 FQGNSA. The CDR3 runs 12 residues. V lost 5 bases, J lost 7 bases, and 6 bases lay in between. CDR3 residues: CASSPSNSPLHF. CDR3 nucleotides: TGTGCCAGCAGCCCCTCCAATTCACCCCTCCACTTT.

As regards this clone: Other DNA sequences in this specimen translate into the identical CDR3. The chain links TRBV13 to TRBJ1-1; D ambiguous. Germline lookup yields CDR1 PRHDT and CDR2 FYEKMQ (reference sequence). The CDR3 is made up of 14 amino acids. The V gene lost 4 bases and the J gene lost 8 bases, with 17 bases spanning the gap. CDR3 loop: CASSSLLGVGEAFF. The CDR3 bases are TGTGCCAGCAGCTCCCTCTTAGGAGTAGGCGAAGCTTTCTTT.

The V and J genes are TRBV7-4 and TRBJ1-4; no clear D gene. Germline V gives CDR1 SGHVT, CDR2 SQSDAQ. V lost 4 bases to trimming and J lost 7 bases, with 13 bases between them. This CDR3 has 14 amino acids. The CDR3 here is CASSCDGPPEKLFF. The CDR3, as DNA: TGTGCCAGCAGCTGTGATGGGCCGCCTGAAAAACTGTTTTTT.

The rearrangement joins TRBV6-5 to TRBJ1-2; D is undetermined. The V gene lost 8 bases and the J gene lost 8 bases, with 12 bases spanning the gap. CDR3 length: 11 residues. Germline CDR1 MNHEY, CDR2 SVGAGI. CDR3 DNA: TGTGCCAGCTCAACAGCCCGGGGCTACACCTTC. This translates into CASSTARGYTF.

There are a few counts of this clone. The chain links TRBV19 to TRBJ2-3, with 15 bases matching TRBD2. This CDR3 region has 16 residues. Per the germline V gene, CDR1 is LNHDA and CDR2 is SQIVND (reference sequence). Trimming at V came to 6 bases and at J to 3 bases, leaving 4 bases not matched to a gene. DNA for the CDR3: TGTGCCAGTAGCCGGACTAGCGGGAGGGGTACAGATACGCAGTATTTT. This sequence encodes CASSRTSGRGTDTQYF. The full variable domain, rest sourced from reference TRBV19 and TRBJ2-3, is DGGITQSPKYLFRKEGQNVTLSCEQNLNHDAMYWYRQDPGQGLRLIYYSQIVNDFQKGDIAEGYSVSREKKESFPLTVTSAQKNPTAFYLCASSRTSGRGTDTQYFGPGTRLTVL.

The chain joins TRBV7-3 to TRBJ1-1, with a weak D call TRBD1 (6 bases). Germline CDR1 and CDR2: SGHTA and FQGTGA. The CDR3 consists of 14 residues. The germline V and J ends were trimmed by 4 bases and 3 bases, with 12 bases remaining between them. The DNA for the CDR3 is TGTGCCAGCAGCTACAGGGATCATGACACTGAAGCTTTCTTT. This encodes CASSYRDHDTEAFF.

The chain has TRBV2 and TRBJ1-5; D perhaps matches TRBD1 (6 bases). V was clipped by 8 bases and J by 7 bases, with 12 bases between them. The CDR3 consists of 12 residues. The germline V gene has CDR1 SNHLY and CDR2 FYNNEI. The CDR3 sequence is CASHQGKQPQHF. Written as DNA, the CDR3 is TGTGCCAGCCATCAGGGGAAACAGCCCCAGCATTTT.

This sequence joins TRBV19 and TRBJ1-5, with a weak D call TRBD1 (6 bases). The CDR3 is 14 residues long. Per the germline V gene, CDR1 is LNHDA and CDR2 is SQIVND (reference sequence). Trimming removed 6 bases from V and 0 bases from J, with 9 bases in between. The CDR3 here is CASRDRASNQPQHF. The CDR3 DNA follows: TGTGCCAGTAGGGACAGAGCTAGCAATCAGCCCCAGCATTTT.

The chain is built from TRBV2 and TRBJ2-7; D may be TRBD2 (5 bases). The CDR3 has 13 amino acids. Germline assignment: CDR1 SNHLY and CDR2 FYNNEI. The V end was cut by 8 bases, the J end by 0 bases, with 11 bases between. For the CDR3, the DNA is TGTGCCAGCTCTGCCGGGAACTCCTACGAGCAGTACTTC. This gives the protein CASSAGNSYEQYF. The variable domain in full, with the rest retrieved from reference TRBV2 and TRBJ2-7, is EPEVTQTPSHQVTQMGQEVILRCVPISNHLYFYWYRQILGQKVEFLVSFYNNEISEKSEIFDDQFSVERPDGSNFTLKIRSTKLEDSAMYFCASSAGNSYEQYFGPGTRLTVT.

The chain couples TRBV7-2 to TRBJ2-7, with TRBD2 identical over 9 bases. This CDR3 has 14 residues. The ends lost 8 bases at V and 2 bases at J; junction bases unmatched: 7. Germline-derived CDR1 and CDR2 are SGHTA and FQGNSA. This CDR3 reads CASGQTSGAYEQYF. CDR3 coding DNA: TGTGCCAGCGGCCAGACTAGCGGAGCCTACGAGCAGTACTTC.

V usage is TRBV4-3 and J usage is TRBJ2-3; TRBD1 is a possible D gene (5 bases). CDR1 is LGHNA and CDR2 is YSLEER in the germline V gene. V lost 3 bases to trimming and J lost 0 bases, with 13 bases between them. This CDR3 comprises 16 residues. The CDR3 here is CASSHCPGLSTDTQYF. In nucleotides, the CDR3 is TGCGCCAGCAGCCACTGCCCAGGGCTTAGCACAGATACGCAGTATTTT.

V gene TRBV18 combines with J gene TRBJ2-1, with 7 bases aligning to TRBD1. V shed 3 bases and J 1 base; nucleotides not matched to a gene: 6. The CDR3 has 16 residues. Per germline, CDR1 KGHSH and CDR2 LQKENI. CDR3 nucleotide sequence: TGTGCCAGCTCACCGAGAGGGGGCGCGTCCTACAATGAGCAGTTCTTC. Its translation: CASSPRGGASYNEQFF.

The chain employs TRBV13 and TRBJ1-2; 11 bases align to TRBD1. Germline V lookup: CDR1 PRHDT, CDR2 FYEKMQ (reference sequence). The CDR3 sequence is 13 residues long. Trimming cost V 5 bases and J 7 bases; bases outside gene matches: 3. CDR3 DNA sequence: TGTGCCAGCAGCGCGGACAGGGGGCTTGGCTACACCTTC. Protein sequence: CASSADRGLGYTF.

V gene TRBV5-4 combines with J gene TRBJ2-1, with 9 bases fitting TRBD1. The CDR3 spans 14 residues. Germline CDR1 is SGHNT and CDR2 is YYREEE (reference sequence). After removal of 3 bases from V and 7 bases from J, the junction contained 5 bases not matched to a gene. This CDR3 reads CASSSPGTGNEQFF. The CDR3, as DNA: TGTGCCAGCAGCTCACCCGGGACAGGGAATGAGCAGTTCTTC.

The CDR3, as DNA: TGTGCCAGCAGCTTGGCCCGGCAGAGGAGCACAGATACGCAGTATTTT. Its translation is CASSLARQRSTDTQYF. The chain carries TRBV5-6 and TRBJ2-3; D unclear. V was shortened by 0 bases and J by 0 bases, with 11 bases between the two germline ends. The V gene's germline CDR1 is SGHDT and CDR2 YYEEEE. This CDR3 comprises 16 residues.

Written as DNA, the CDR3 is TGTGCCAGCAGTGAACCGGGGGGGTCCTACAATGAGCAGTTCTTC. Amino acid sequence: CASSEPGGSYNEQFF. The gene calls are TRBV6-1 and TRBJ2-1; 8 bases are shared with TRBD2. The CDR3 totals 15 residues. Germline V gene sequence: CDR1 MNHNS, CDR2 SASEGT. J was trimmed by 1 base and V by 2 bases; bases with no gene match: 1.

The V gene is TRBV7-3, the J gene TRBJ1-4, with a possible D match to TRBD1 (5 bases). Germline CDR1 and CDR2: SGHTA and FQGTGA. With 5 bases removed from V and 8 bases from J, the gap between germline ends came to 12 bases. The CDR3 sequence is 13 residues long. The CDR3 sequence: CASSQGVNEKLFF. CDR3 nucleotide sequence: TGTGCCAGCAGCCAAGGGGTAAACGAAAAACTGTTTTTT.

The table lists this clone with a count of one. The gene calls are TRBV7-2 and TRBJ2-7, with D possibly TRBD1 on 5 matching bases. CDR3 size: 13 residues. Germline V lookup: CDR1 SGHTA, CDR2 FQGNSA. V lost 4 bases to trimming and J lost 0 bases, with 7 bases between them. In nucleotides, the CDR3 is TGTGCCAGCAGCTCACAGGCCTCCTACGAGCAGTACTTC. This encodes CASSSQASYEQYF. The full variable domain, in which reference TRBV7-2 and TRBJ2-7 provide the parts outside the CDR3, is GAGVSQSPSNKVTEKGKDVELRCDPISGHTALYWYRQSLGQGLEFLIYFQGNSAPDKSGLPSDRFSAERTGGSVSTLTIQRTQQEDSAVYLCASSSQASYEQYFGPGTRLTVT.

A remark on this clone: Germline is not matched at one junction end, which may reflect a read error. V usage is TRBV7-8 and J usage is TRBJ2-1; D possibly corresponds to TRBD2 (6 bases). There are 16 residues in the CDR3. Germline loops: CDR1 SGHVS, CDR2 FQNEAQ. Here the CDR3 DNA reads TGTGCCAGCAGGTTAGGGAGGCTCCAATCCTACAATGAGCAGTTCTTC. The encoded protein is CASRLGRLQSYNEQFF.

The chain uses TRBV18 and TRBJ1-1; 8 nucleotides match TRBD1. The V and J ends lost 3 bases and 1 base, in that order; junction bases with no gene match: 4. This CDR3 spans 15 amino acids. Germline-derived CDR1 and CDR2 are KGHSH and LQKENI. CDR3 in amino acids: CASSPGQVRNTEAFF. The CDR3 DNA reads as TGTGCCAGCTCACCGGGACAGGTGAGGAACACTGAAGCTTTCTTT.

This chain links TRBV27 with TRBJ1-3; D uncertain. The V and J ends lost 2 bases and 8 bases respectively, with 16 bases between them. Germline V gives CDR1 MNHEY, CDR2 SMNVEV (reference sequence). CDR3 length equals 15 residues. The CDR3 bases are TGTGCCAGCAGTTTAACCCCGACGGCCGGGGACACCATATATTTT. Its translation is CASSLTPTAGDTIYF.

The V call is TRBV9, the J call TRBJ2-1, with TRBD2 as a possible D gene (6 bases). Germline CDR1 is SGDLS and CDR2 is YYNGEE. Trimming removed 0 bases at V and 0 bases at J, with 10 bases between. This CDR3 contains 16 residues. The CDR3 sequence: CASSVVGRGSYNEQFF. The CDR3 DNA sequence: TGTGCCAGCAGCGTAGTTGGGCGGGGCTCCTACAATGAGCAGTTCTTC.

The CDR3: CSAGTGEGYGYTF. The CDR3 region has the DNA TGCAGCGCGGGGACAGGGGAAGGTTATGGCTACACCTTC. The rearrangement uses TRBV29-1 and TRBJ1-2; 10 bases align to TRBD1. The CDR3 runs 13 residues. Germline V lookup: CDR1 SQVTM, CDR2 ANQGSEA. J was trimmed by 5 bases and V by 7 bases; bases with no gene match: 7.

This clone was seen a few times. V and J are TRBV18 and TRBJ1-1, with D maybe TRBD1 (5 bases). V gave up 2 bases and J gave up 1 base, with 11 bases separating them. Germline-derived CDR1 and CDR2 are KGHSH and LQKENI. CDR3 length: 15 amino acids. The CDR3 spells CASSPSRVGNTEAFF. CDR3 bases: TGTGCCAGCTCACCATCCAGGGTGGGGAACACTGAAGCTTTCTTT.

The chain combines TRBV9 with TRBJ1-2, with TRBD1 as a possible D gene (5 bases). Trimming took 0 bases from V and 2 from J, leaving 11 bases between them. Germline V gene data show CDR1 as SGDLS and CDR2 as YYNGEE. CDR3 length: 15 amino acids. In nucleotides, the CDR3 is TGTGCCAGCAGCGTAGAGGGGTTAGAAAACTATGGCTACACCTTC. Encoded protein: CASSVEGLENYGYTF.

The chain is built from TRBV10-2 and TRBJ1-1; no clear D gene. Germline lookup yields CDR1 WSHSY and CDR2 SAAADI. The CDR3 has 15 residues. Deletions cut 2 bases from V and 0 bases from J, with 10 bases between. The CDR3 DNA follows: TGCGCCAGCAGTGAGGTTGGCAGTTTGAACACTGAAGCTTTCTTT. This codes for CASSEVGSLNTEAFF.

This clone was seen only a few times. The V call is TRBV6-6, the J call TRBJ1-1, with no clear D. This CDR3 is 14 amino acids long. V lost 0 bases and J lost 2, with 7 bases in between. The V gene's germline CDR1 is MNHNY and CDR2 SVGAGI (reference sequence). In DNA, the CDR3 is TGTGCCAGCAGTTACTCGAGGTCAAACACTGAAGCTTTCTTT. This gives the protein CASSYSRSNTEAFF.

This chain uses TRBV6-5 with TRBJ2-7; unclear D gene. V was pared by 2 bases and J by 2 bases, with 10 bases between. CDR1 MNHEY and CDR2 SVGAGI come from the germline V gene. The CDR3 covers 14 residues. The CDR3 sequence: CASSYDPLTYEQYF. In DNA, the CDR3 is TGTGCCAGCAGTTACGATCCACTAACCTACGAGCAGTACTTC.

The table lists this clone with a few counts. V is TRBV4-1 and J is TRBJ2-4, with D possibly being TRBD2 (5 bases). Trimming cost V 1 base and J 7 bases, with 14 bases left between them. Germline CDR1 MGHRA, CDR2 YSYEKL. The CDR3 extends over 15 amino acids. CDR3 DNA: TGCGCCAGCAGCCAAGTGCAACAGTCGGGGAACATTCAGTACTTC. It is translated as CASSQVQQSGNIQYF.